The 17 T cell receptor beta chains listed next were all sequenced from one sample in a study of naive and memory T cell subsets. The beta constant-region primer was an equimolar mix of two oligonucleotides covering TRBC1 and TRBC2. TCRdb passed the UMI-ligation and nested PCR reads through MiXCR, listing each CDR3 protein once. This table holds 75,000 to 85,000 distinct CDR3 sequences, around 12% found once. Input material: central memory CD4+ T cells from blood. These receptor sequences come from a human donor in good health.

This clonotype was counted ten times or more. V usage is TRBV7-2 and J usage is TRBJ2-1, with 8 bases matching TRBD2. This CDR3 region has 12 residues. CDR1 and CDR2 from the germline V gene are SGHTA and FQGNSA. Losses at the gene ends were 5 bases for V and 7 bases for J; bases not matched to a gene: 1. The CDR3 DNA is TGTGCCAGCAGCCGGGAGGGGAATGAGCAGTTCTTC. It specifies CASSREGNEQFF.

This chain connects TRBV30 to TRBJ2-1, with TRBD1 matching 9 bases. Germline loops: CDR1 GTSNPN, CDR2 SVGIG (reference sequence). V dropped 1 base and J dropped 14; count of bases not matched to a gene: 6. CDR3 length equals 12 residues. The CDR3 protein is CAWSARRDREFF. The CDR3 DNA reads as TGTGCCTGGAGTGCCCGTCGGGACAGGGAGTTCTTC.

This clonotype occurred a few times. The chain joins TRBV29-1 to TRBJ1-6; the D gene is possibly TRBD1 (6 bases). This CDR3 comprises 12 residues. The V end lost 6 bases, the J end lost 11 bases, and 14 bases lay between the germline ends. CDR1 is SQVTM and CDR2 is ANQGSEA in the germline V gene. The CDR3 nucleotides read TGCAGCGTCCGGGACACGGGTCCACCCCTCCACTTT. As protein: CSVRDTGPPLHF.

This clonotype was seen only a few times. V gene TRBV6-2 or TRBV6-3 combines with J gene TRBJ2-5; D remains ambiguous. CDR3 size: 13 residues. Germline V gives CDR1 MNHEY, CDR2 SVGEGT. Trimming took 2 bases from V and 5 from J, leaving 9 bases between them. CDR3 nucleotides: TGTGCCAGCAGTTACGGCCTCGGGGAGACCCAGTACTTC. This codes for CASSYGLGETQYF.

This clonotype was seen ten or more times. CDR3 sequence (DNA): TGTGCCAGCAGTTTATCGCACTCGGCGAATGAGCAGTTCTTC. Protein: CASSLSHSANEQFF. V is TRBV12-3 or TRBV12-4 and J is TRBJ2-1; no reliable D call. The CDR3 runs to 14 residues. V dropped 2 bases and J dropped 7 bases, with 12 bases sitting between them.

This clonotype was counted at least ten times. The chain has TRBV28 and TRBJ1-5; no reliable D call. From germline, CDR1 is MDHEN and CDR2 SYDVKM. This CDR3 region has 12 residues. Trimming took 5 bases from V and 8 from J, leaving 10 bases between them. The CDR3 DNA reads TGTGCCAGCAGTGCGTCCTTGAAGCCCCAGCATTTT. As protein: CASSASLKPQHF.

CDR3 nucleotides: TGTGCCAGCAGCTTAGACGGGGAGCAGTACTTC. It codes for CASSLDGEQYF. V and J are TRBV11-2 and TRBJ2-7; D not resolved. Germline CDR1 SGHAT, CDR2 FQNNGV. Trimming cost V 0 bases and J 7 bases, with 4 bases left between them. This CDR3 spans 11 amino acids.

V and J are TRBV12-5 and TRBJ2-7; D unclear. Germline assignment: CDR1 LGHNT and CDR2 FRNRAP. The CDR3 covers 15 residues. Trimming cost V 6 bases and J 7 bases, with 22 bases left between them. Written as DNA, the CDR3 is TGTGCTAGTGGCCCCGGTATTGTCCTAACTGGGGAGCAGTACTTC. This codes for CASGPGIVLTGEQYF. Together with reference TRBV12-5 and TRBJ2-7, the CDR3 gives the full variable domain: DARVTQTPRHKVTEMGQEVTMRCQPILGHNTVFWYRQTMMQGLELLAYFRNRAPLDDSGMPKDRFSAEMPDATLATLKIQPSEPRDSAVYFCASGPGIVLTGEQYFGPGTRLTVT.

With regard to this clonotype: Possible read error: a much larger clone is one base away. The chain is built from TRBV20-1 and TRBJ2-1; a weak D match, TRBD1 (6 bases). Trimming removed 1 base at V and 5 bases at J, with 18 bases between. Germline lookup yields CDR1 DFQATT and CDR2 SNEGSKA (reference sequence). The CDR3 is made up of 16 amino acids. The CDR3 coding sequence is TGCAGTGCTAGAGGACAGGAATTAGGGTTACACAATGAGCAGTTCTTC. Protein product: CSARGQELGLHNEQFF.

J is TRBJ1-5 and V is TRBV29-1, with TRBD1 matching over 8 bases. The CDR3 has 14 residues. The germline CDR1 and CDR2 sequences are SQVTM and ANQGSEA. V lost 6 bases, J lost 5 bases, and 9 bases stayed unmatched. The CDR3 DNA sequence: TGCAGCGTCCTTCTGCCGGACAGGGATCAGCCCCAGCATTTT. Translating it yields CSVLLPDRDQPQHF.

This clonotype was observed a few times. The chain is built from TRBV9 and TRBJ2-6; TRBD2 might be the D (5 bases). Germline V gene lookup returns CDR1 SGDLS and CDR2 YYNGEE. The CDR3 is made up of 15 amino acids. Trimming pared 7 bases from V and 2 bases from J, leaving 13 bases between. This chain's CDR3 is CASRTGWAGANVLTF. Here the CDR3 DNA reads TGTGCCAGCCGGACGGGGTGGGCTGGGGCCAACGTCCTGACTTTC.

This clonotype was picked up many times. The V and J genes are TRBV14 and TRBJ2-1; TRBD2 matches 9 bases. The J segment lost 7 bases and the V segment lost 1 base, leaving 8 bases of the junction unmatched. CDR3 length: 16 amino acids. CDR1 and CDR2 from the germline V gene are SGHDN and FVKESK. CDR3 amino acids: CASSQVPGLAANEQFF. CDR3 sequence (DNA): TGTGCCAGCAGCCAAGTTCCGGGACTAGCAGCGAATGAGCAGTTCTTC.

There are a few counts of this clonotype. The V call is TRBV12-3 or TRBV12-4, the J call TRBJ1-4; D is unclear. V was pared by 3 bases and J by 8 bases, with 7 bases between. The CDR3 runs to 12 residues. CDR3 coding DNA: TGTGCCAGCAGTTTTTCTGGAGAAAAACTGTTTTTT. Protein: CASSFSGEKLFF.

The rearrangement uses TRBV6-2 or TRBV6-3 and TRBJ2-7; D remains ambiguous. In germline, CDR1 is MNHEY, CDR2 SVGEGT. Trimming left V 2 bases short and J 3 bases short, with 17 bases between. This CDR3 spans 16 amino acids. The CDR3 sequence: CASSYGIAYGRYEQYF. CDR3 DNA: TGTGCCAGCAGTTACGGTATCGCTTATGGTCGCTACGAGCAGTACTTC.

The J gene is TRBJ2-1, the V gene TRBV9; D is unresolved. V dropped 4 bases and J dropped 0 bases, with 11 bases sitting between them. Germline CDR1 reads SGDLS; CDR2 reads YYNGEE. The CDR3 is 15 residues long. CDR3 region: CASSPGGSSYNEQFF. CDR3 bases: TGTGCCAGCAGCCCCGGTGGTAGCTCCTACAATGAGCAGTTCTTC. Variable domain in full (rest from reference TRBV9 and TRBJ2-1): DSGVTQTPKHLITATGQRVTLRCSPRSGDLSVYWYQQSLDQGLQFLIQYYNGEERAKGNILERFSAQQFPDLHSELNLSSLELGDSALYFCASSPGGSSYNEQFFGPGTRLTVL.

This clonotype was seen a handful of times. This chain connects TRBV29-1 to TRBJ2-1, with D perhaps assigned TRBD1 or TRBD2 (5 bases each). V was trimmed by 5 bases and J by 10 bases, leaving 21 bases between them. Germline lookup yields CDR1 SQVTM and CDR2 ANQGSEA. There are 14 residues in the CDR3. DNA for the CDR3: TGCAGCGTTCGCGAGGGGTGGGTTTCGGGAGAGCAGTTCTTC. Protein sequence: CSVREGWVSGEQFF.

This clonotype was seen a handful of times. The chain carries TRBV29-1 and TRBJ2-3; D call uncertain. The CDR3 runs 13 residues. V shed 4 bases and J shed 4 bases, with 12 bases lying between them. Germline-derived CDR1 and CDR2 are SQVTM and ANQGSEA. CDR3 region: CSVGVSGADTQYF. As DNA, the CDR3 is TGCAGCGTTGGAGTCTCTGGGGCAGATACGCAGTATTTT.